The next 5 T cell receptor beta chains were all read from a single sample in a study of blood T cell repertoires in COVID-19. Generated by immunoSEQ multiplex PCR, the TCRdb table keeps only in-frame clones and is missing some. The data contain approximately 240,000 clones, around 80% of them seen just once; the ten biggest clones take up around 1.5%. Source material: peripheral blood. These receptor sequences come from a woman aged 40 to 55 who had recovered from COVID-19.

The rearrangement uses TRBV18 and TRBJ1-2; TRBD1 matches 7 bases. Looked up from germline, CDR1 is KGHSH and CDR2 is LQKENI. The CDR3 is 14 amino acids. The J segment lost 8 bases and the V segment lost 4 bases, leaving 10 bases of the junction unmatched. DNA of the CDR3: TGTGCCAGCTCACTAAAAGACAGGGTGTTCGGCTACACCTTC. Translation: CASSLKDRVFGYTF.

With respect to this clone: The identical CDR3 is also encoded by other nucleotide sequences in the sample. The CDR3 protein is CASSLAPGNTEAFF. The CDR3 DNA reads TGCGCCAGCAGCTTGGCCCCAGGAAACACTGAAGCTTTCTTT. This chain connects TRBV5-1 to TRBJ1-1; no reliable D call. Germline V gene sequence: CDR1 SGHRS, CDR2 YFSETQ. CDR3 size: 14 residues. The V end was cut by 0 bases, the J end by 2 bases, with 8 bases between.

The chain joins TRBV7-3 to TRBJ2-7; TRBD1 matches 11 bases. This CDR3 is 15 amino acids long. V lost 5 bases, J lost 4 bases, and 7 bases stayed unmatched. Germline CDR1 SGHTA, CDR2 FQGTGA. The CDR3 spells CASSPGTGGVYEQYF. CDR3 nucleotides: TGTGCCAGCAGCCCCGGGACAGGGGGAGTTTACGAGCAGTACTTC.

The gene calls are TRBV5-4 and TRBJ2-1; 8 positions match TRBD1. The CDR3 sequence is 12 residues long. J was trimmed by 12 bases and V by 1 base; bases with no gene match: 3. In germline, CDR1 is SGHNT, CDR2 YYREEE (reference sequence). CDR3 protein: CASSLTRGRQFF. The CDR3 DNA is TGTGCCAGCAGCTTGACCAGGGGGCGGCAGTTCTTC.

This sequence joins TRBV24-1 and TRBJ1-2, with TRBD1 identical over 11 bases. CDR3 length: 16 residues. Per germline, CDR1 KGHDR and CDR2 SFDVKD. With 3 bases clipped from V and 4 bases from J, the junction kept 6 bases outside the gene matches. This CDR3 is CATSDTGTGGGYGYTF. For the CDR3, the DNA is TGTGCCACCAGTGATACAGGGACAGGGGGTGGCTATGGCTACACCTTC.